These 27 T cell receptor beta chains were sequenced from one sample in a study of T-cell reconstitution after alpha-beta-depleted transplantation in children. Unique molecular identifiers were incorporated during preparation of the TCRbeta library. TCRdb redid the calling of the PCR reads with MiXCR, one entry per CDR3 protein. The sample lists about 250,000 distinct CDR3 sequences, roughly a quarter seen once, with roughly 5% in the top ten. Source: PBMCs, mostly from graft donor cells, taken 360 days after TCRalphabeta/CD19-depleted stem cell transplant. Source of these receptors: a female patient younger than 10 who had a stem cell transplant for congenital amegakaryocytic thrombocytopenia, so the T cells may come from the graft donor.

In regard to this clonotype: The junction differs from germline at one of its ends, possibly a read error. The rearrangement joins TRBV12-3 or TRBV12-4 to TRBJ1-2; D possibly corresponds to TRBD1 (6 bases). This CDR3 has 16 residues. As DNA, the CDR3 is TGTGCCAGCAGTTTAGTCTCCGGAGGGGGTACTAATGGCTACACCTTT. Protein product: CASSLVSGGGTNGYTF.

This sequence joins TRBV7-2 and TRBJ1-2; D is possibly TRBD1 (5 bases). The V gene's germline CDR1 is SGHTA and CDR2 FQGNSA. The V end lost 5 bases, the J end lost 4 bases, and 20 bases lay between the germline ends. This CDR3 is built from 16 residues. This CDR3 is CASSVTFAGRGYGYTF. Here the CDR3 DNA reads TGTGCCAGCAGCGTAACTTTTGCGGGGCGCGGCTATGGCTACACCTTC. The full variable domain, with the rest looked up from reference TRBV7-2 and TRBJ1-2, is GAGVSQSPSNKVTEKGKDVELRCDPISGHTALYWYRQSLGQGLEFLIYFQGNSAPDKSGLPSDRFSAERTGGSVSTLTIQRTQQEDSAVYLCASSVTFAGRGYGYTFGSGTRLTVV.

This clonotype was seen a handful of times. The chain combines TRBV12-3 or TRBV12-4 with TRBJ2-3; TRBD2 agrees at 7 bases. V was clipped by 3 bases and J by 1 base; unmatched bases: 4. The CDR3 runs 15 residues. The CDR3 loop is CASSLVRGGTDTQYF. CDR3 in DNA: TGTGCCAGCAGTTTGGTACGGGGGGGCACAGATACGCAGTATTTT.

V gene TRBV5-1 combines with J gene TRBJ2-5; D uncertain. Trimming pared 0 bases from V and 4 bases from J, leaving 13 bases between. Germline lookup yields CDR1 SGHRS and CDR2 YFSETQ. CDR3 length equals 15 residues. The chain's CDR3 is CASSLARLGGETQYF. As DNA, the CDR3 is TGCGCCAGCAGCTTGGCCAGGTTGGGTGGAGAGACCCAGTACTTC.

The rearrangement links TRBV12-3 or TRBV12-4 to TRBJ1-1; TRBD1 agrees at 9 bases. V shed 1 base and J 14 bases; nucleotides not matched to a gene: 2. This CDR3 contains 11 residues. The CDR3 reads CASSLGDRAFF. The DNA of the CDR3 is TGTGCCAGCAGTTTAGGGGACAGGGCATTCTTT.

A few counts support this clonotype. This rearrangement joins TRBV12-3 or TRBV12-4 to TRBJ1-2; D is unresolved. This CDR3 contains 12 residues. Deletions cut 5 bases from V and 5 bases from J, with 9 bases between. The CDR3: CASSPQFYGYTF. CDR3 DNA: TGTGCCAGCAGTCCACAGTTTTATGGCTACACCTTC.

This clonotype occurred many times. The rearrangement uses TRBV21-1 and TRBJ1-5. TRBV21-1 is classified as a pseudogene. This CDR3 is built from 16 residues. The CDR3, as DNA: TGTGCCAGCTTCTCCCCGTGGAGGGATAGCAATCAGCCCCAGCATTTT. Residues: CASFSPWRDSNQPQHF.

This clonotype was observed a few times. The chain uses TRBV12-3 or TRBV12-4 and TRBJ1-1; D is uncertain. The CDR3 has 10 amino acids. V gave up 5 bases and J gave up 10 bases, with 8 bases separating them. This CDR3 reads CASSRIAAFF. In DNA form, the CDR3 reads TGTGCCAGCAGTAGGATTGCAGCTTTCTTT.

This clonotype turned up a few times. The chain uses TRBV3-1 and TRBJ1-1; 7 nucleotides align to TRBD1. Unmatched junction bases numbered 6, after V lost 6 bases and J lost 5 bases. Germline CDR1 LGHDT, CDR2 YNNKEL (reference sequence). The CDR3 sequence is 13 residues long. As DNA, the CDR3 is TGTGCCAGCAGAGACAGGGCGGGAACTGAAGCTTTCTTT. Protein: CASRDRAGTEAFF.

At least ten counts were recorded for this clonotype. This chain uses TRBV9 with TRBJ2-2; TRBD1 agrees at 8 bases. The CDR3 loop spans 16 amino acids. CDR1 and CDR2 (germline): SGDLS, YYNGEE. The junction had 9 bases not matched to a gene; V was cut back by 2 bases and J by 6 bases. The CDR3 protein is CASSVLGPRGPGELFF. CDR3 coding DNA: TGTGCCAGCAGCGTGCTCGGTCCCAGGGGGCCCGGGGAGCTGTTTTTT.

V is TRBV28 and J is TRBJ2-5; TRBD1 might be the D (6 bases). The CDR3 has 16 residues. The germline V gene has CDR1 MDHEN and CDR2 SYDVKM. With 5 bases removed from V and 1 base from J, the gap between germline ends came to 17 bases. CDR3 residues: CASSMGARRIQETQYF. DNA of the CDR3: TGTGCCAGCAGTATGGGGGCACGGCGAATCCAAGAGACCCAGTACTTC.

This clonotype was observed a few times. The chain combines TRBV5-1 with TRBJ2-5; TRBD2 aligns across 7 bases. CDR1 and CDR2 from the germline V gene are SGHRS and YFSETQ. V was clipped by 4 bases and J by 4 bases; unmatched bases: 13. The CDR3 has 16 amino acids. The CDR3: CASSARLAGDRETQYF. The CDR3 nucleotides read TGCGCCAGCAGCGCGCGACTAGCAGGCGATCGAGAGACCCAGTACTTC.

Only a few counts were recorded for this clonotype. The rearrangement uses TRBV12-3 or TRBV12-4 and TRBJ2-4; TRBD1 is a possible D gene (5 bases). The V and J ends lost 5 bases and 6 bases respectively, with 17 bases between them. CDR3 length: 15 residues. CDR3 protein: CASSRYGAGLNIQYF. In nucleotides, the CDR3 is TGTGCCAGCAGTCGTTATGGGGCAGGGCTAAACATTCAGTACTTC.

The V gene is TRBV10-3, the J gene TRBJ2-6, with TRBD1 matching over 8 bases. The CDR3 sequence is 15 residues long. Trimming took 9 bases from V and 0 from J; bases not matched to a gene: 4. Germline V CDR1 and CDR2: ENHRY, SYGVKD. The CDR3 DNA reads TGTGCCATTGGGACAGGCCCCTCTGGGGCCAACGTCCTGACTTTC. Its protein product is CAIGTGPSGANVLTF.

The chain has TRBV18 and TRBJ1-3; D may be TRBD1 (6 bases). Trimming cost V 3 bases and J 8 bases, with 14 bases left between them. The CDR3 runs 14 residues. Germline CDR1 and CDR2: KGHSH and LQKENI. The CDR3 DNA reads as TGTGCCAGCTCACCTCGGACAGCGAAAGACACCATATATTTT. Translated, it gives CASSPRTAKDTIYF.

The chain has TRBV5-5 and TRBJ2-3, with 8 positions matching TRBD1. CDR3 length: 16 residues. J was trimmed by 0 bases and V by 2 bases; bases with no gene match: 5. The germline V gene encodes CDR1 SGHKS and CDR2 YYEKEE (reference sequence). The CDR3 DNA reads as TGTGCCAGCAGCTTACGGCAGGGGGCTAGCACAGATACGCAGTATTTT. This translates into CASSLRQGASTDTQYF.

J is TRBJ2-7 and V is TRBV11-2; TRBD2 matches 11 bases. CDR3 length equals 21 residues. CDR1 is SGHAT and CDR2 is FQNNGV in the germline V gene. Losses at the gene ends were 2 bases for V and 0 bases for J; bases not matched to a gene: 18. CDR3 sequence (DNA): TGTGCCAGCAGCTTACCAGCTTACATAGCGGGAGGGCCGACAAGCTCCTACGAGCAGTACTTC. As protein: CASSLPAYIAGGPTSSYEQYF.

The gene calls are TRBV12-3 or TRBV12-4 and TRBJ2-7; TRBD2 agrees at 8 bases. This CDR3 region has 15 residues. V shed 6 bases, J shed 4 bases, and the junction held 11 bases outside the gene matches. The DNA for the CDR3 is TGTGCCAGCAGCCCCGAGGGACTAGGAGTTTACGAGCAGTACTTC. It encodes CASSPEGLGVYEQYF.

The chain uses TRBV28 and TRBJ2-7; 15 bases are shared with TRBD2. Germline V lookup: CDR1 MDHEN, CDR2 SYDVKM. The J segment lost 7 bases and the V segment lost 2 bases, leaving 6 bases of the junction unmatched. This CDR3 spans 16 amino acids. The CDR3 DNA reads TGTGCCAGCAGTTTACCAGGACTAGCGGGGGGGTGGGAGCAGTACTTC. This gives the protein CASSLPGLAGGWEQYF.

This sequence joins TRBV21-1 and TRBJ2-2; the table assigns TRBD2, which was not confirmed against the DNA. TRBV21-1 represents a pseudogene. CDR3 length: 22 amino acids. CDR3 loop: CASSKAPGLKTQLPLNTGELFF. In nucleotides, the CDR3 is TGTGCCAGCAGCAAAGCCCCGGGACTCAAGACCCAACTACCACTTAACACCGGGGAGCTGTTTTTT.

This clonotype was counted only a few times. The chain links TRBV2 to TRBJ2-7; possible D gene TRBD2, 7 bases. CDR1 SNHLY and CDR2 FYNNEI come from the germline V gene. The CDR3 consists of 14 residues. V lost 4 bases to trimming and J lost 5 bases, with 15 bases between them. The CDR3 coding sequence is TGTGCCAGCAGTGTGCGGGGGCAAACGGACGAGCAGTACTTC. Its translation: CASSVRGQTDEQYF.

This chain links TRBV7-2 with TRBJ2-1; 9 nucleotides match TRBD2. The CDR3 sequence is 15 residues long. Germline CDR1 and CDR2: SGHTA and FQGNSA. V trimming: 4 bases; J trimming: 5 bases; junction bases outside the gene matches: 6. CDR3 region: CASSCSGSPHNEQFF. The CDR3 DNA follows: TGTGCCAGCAGCTGTAGCGGGAGCCCACACAATGAGCAGTTCTTC.

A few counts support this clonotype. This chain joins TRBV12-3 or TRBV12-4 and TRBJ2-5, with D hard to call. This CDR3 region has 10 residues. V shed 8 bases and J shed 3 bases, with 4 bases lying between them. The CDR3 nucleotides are TGTGCCAGCGGTGAAGAGACCCAGTACTTC. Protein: CASGEETQYF.

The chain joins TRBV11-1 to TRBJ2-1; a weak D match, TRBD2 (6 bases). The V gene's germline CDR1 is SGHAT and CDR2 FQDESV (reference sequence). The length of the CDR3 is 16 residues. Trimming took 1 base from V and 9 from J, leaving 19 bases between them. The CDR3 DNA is TGTGCCAGCAGCTTAGGTGGCGGGATAGGGATTAGTGAGCAGTTCTTC. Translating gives CASSLGGGIGISEQFF.

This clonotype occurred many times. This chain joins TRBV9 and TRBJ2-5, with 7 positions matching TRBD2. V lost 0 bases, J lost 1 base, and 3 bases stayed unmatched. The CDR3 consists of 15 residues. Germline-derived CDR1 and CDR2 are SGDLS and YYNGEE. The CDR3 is CASSVVERGQETQYF. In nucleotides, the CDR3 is TGTGCCAGCAGCGTAGTAGAGCGGGGCCAAGAGACCCAGTACTTC.

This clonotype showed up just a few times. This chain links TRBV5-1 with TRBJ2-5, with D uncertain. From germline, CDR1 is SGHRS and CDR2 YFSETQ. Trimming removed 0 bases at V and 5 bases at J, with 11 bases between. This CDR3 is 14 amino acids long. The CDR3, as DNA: TGCGCCAGCAGCTTGGGTGGAGTGTTGGAGACCCAGTACTTC. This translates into CASSLGGVLETQYF.

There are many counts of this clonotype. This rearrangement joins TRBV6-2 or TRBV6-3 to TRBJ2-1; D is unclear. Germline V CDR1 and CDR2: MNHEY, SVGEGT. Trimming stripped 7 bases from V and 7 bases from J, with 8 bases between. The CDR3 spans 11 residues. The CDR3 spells CASTFLNEQFF. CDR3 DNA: TGTGCCAGCACCTTCCTAAATGAGCAGTTCTTC.